These 13 T cell receptor beta chains came from one sample sequenced in a study of technical replicates of blood from several donors. Only in-frame clones appear in the TCRdb table, and some are missing; sequencing was by immunoSEQ multiplex PCR. This sample carries about 89,000 clones, around 95% of them seen once, and the ten largest clones take about 0.25%. The material sequenced was T cells isolated from PBMCs. These TCRs come from a human donor in good health.

The chain has TRBV27 and TRBJ2-1; 10 nucleotides align to TRBD2. V dropped 5 bases and J dropped 7; count of bases not matched to a gene: 8. CDR3 size: 15 residues. The germline V gene has CDR1 MNHEY and CDR2 SMNVEV (reference sequence). CDR3 loop: CASSQGLAPKNEQFF. CDR3 in DNA: TGTGCCAGCAGTCAGGGACTAGCGCCTAAAAATGAGCAGTTCTTC.

The rearrangement joins TRBV9 to TRBJ2-6; TRBD1 matches 11 bases. Per the germline V gene, CDR1 is SGDLS and CDR2 is YYNGEE. The CDR3 runs 20 residues. The J segment lost 0 bases and the V segment lost 3 bases, leaving 11 bases of the junction unmatched. In DNA, the CDR3 is TGTGCCAGCAGCGGCGCCTCGGACAGGGGGCTCTCCTCTGGGGCCAACGTCCTGACTTTC. Its protein is CASSGASDRGLSSGANVLTF.

The CDR3 reads CASSLVYASTDTQYF. The CDR3, as DNA: TGTGCCAGCAGCTTAGTCTACGCCAGCACAGATACGCAGTATTTT. The gene calls are TRBV11-2 and TRBJ2-3; D is unclear. V lost 1 base to trimming and J lost 0 bases, with 8 bases between them. Germline lookup yields CDR1 SGHAT and CDR2 FQNNGV. This CDR3 has 15 amino acids.

This clone was observed a single time. J is TRBJ1-1 and V is TRBV9, with TRBD1 matching over 8 bases. The CDR3 is 15 residues long. Trimming at V came to 4 bases and at J to 6 bases, leaving 11 bases not matched to a gene. Germline CDR1 reads SGDLS; CDR2 reads YYNGEE. The CDR3 sequence is CASSPRTGISSEAFF. CDR3 DNA sequence: TGTGCCAGCAGCCCCCGGACAGGGATTAGTTCTGAAGCTTTCTTT.

The V and J genes are TRBV25-1 and TRBJ1-1, with 7 bases that match TRBD1. Trimming cost V 6 bases and J 8 bases; bases outside gene matches: 3. CDR1 MGHDK and CDR2 SYGVNS come from the germline V gene. CDR3 length equals 11 residues. CDR3 sequence reads: CASRWTGEAFF. The DNA for the CDR3 is TGTGCCAGCAGATGGACAGGCGAAGCTTTCTTT.

V is TRBV5-4 and J is TRBJ2-1, with a possible D match to TRBD2 (5 bases). Germline CDR1 reads SGHNT; CDR2 reads YYREEE (reference sequence). The CDR3 sequence is 12 residues long. V was trimmed by 4 bases and J by 13 bases, leaving 15 bases between them. The CDR3 loop is CASSGEDRGQFF. The CDR3 DNA sequence: TGTGCCAGCAGCGGGGAAGACCGGGGACAGTTCTTC.

This chain connects TRBV11-2 to TRBJ2-2; D is ambiguous. Trimming stripped 0 bases from V and 6 bases from J, with 8 bases between. The CDR3 consists of 14 residues. Germline-derived CDR1 and CDR2 are SGHAT and FQNNGV. The CDR3 DNA reads TGTGCCAGCAGCTTAGAGCTGGCAGCCGGGGAGCTGTTTTTT. It specifies CASSLELAAGELFF.

The rearrangement uses TRBV5-4 and TRBJ2-3; possibly TRBD2 for D (6 bases). Deletions cut 5 bases from V and 0 bases from J, with 13 bases between. This CDR3 is 15 amino acids long. Germline CDR1 is SGHNT and CDR2 is YYREEE (reference sequence). The CDR3 reads CASRGTDLSTDTQYF. Here the CDR3 DNA reads TGTGCCAGCAGAGGGACTGACCTTAGCACAGATACGCAGTATTTT.

The chain links TRBV28 to TRBJ1-4, with TRBD1 matching 10 bases. The ends lost 4 bases at V and 7 bases at J; junction bases unmatched: 3. The CDR3 totals 14 residues. Germline V gene lookup returns CDR1 MDHEN and CDR2 SYDVKM. The CDR3 region has the DNA TGTGCCAGCAGTTCCCGGGACAGGGGTGAAAAACTGTTTTTT. Its protein product is CASSSRDRGEKLFF. The full variable domain, completed using reference TRBV28 and TRBJ1-4, is DVKVTQSSRYLVKRTGEKVFLECVQDMDHENMFWYRQDPGLGLRLIYFSYDVKMKEKGDIPEGYSVSREKKERFSLILESASTNQTSMYLCASSSRDRGEKLFFGSGTQLSVL.

V usage is TRBV29-1 and J usage is TRBJ1-3; D not resolved. The germline V gene has CDR1 SQVTM and CDR2 ANQGSEA. Trimming took off 4 bases at V and 3 bases at J, with 7 bases between the two ends. The CDR3 runs 12 residues. In nucleotides, the CDR3 is TGCAGCGTTGGTGTGCGTGGAAACACCATATATTTT. This gives the protein CSVGVRGNTIYF.

V gene TRBV28 combines with J gene TRBJ1-1; D possibly corresponds to TRBD1 (5 bases). V was clipped by 4 bases and J by 11 bases, with 8 bases between them. Germline V gene sequence: CDR1 MDHEN, CDR2 SYDVKM. The CDR3 contains 10 residues. The CDR3 loop is CASSSGKAFF. In DNA, the CDR3 is TGTGCCAGCAGTTCAGGGAAGGCTTTCTTT.

The genes are TRBV10-2 and TRBJ2-7, with a weak D call TRBD2 (5 bases). The CDR3 loop spans 13 amino acids. V lost 2 bases and J lost 5, with 10 bases in between. From germline, CDR1 is WSHSY and CDR2 SAAADI. The CDR3 sequence: CASSEIDYDEQYF. The CDR3 nucleotides read TGCGCCAGCAGTGAGATAGACTACGACGAGCAGTACTTC.

This chain connects TRBV5-4 to TRBJ1-6; tentative D call: TRBD1 (6 bases). V was cut by 3 bases and J by 4 bases, with 11 bases left in between. CDR1 and CDR2 (germline): SGHNT, YYREEE (reference sequence). The CDR3 extends over 15 amino acids. CDR3 amino acids: CASSSDRIYNSPLHF. The CDR3 DNA reads TGTGCCAGCAGCTCGGACAGAATTTATAATTCACCCCTCCACTTT.